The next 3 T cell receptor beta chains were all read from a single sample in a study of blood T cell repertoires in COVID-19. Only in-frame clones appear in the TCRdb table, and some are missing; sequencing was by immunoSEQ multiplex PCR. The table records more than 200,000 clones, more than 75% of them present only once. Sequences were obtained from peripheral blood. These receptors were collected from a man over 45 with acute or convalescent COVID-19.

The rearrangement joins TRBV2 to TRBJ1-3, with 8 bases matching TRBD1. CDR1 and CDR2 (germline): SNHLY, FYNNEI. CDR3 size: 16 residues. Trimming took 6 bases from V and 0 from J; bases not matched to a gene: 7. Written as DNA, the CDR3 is TGTGCCAGCAGCCAGAACAGGGGGAACTCTGGAAACACCATATATTTT. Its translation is CASSQNRGNSGNTIYF.

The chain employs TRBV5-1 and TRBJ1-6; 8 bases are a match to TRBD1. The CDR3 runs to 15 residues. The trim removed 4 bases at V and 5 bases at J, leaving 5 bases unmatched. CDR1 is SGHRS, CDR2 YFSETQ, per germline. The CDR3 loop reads CASSRTGGDNSPLHF. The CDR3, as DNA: TGCGCCAGCAGCCGAACAGGGGGTGATAATTCACCCCTCCACTTT.

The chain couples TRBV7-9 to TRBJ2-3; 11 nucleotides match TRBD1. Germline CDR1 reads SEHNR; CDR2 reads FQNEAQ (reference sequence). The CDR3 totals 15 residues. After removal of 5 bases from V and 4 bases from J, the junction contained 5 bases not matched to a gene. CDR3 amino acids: CASSTRDRGADTQYF. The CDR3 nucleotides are TGTGCCAGCAGCACTCGGGACAGGGGGGCAGATACGCAGTATTTT. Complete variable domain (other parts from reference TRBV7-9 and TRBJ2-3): DTGVSQNPRHKITKRGQNVTFRCDPISEHNRLYWYRQTLGQGPEFLTYFQNEAQLEKSRLLSDRFSAERPKGSFSTLEIQRTEQGDSAMYLCASSTRDRGADTQYFGPGTRLTVL.